Following are 10 T cell receptor beta chains from one sample sequenced in a study of cytotoxic CD8 clonotypes in ibrutinib-treated CLL. Libraries were prepared by immunoSEQ multiplex PCR; TCRdb keeps only in-frame clonotypes and omits some of them. There are under 150,000 clones in the sample; approximately 80% occur only once, and approximately 7.6% lies in the top ten. This specimen consisted of PBMCs, obtained after 36 months of ibrutinib treatment. All receptors come from a human donor with chronic lymphocytic leukemia.

The CDR3 nucleotides are TGTGCCAGCAGTGAACCCAGGGGAGGGGAGACCCAGTACTTC. It yields the protein CASSEPRGGETQYF. The V gene is TRBV2, the J gene TRBJ2-5; D is possibly TRBD2 (7 bases). The CDR3 is made up of 14 amino acids. V dropped 2 bases and J dropped 5 bases, with 12 bases sitting between them. Germline-derived CDR1 and CDR2 are SNHLY and FYNNEI.

The rearrangement uses TRBV6-5 and TRBJ2-1; D uncertain. The CDR3 runs 16 residues. Trimming left V 2 bases short and J 0 bases short, with 11 bases between. CDR1 MNHEY and CDR2 SVGAGI come from the germline V gene. DNA of the CDR3: TGTGCCAGCAGTTACCTCAGCCGGAGCTCCTACAATGAGCAGTTCTTC. The encoded protein is CASSYLSRSSYNEQFF.

The chain recombines TRBV6-5 with TRBJ1-5, with a weak D call TRBD1 (6 bases). CDR1 MNHEY and CDR2 SVGAGI come from the germline V gene. V lost 5 bases and J lost 6, with 14 bases in between. The CDR3 contains 14 residues. The CDR3 loop reads CASSEEGGFQPQHF. For the CDR3, the DNA is TGTGCCAGCAGTGAAGAGGGGGGCTTTCAGCCCCAGCATTTT.

A few counts support this clone. The chain joins TRBV11-2 to TRBJ1-6; D is ambiguous. Germline CDR1 and CDR2: SGHAT and FQNNGV. V shed 0 bases and J shed 7 bases, with 10 bases lying between them. The CDR3 contains 15 residues. DNA for the CDR3: TGTGCCAGCAGCTTAGAGGTGGCAGGAAATTCACCCCTCCACTTT. Translating gives CASSLEVAGNSPLHF. Looking up the rest from reference TRBV11-2 and TRBJ1-6 gives the full variable domain: EAGVAQSPRYKIIEKRQSVAFWCNPISGHATLYWYQQILGQGPKLLIQFQNNGVVDDSQLPKDRFSAERLKGVDSTLKIQPAKLEDSAVYLCASSLEVAGNSPLHFGNGTRLTVT.

About this clone itself: The junction does not match germline at one end; this may be a read error. The rearrangement uses TRBV27 and TRBJ2-7; D possibly uses TRBD1 or TRBD2 (5 bases each). The V gene's germline CDR1 is MNHEY and CDR2 SMNVEV (reference sequence). CDR3 length: 12 residues. The CDR3 sequence is CASGRDVYGQYF. The DNA of the CDR3 is TGTGCCAGCGGACGGGACGTGTACGGGCAGTACTTC.

This sequence joins TRBV7-2 and TRBJ2-7, with D perhaps TRBD2 (5 bases). Trimming stripped 0 bases from V and 0 bases from J, with 9 bases between. CDR1 SGHTA and CDR2 FQGNSA come from the germline V gene. The CDR3 runs 15 residues. Written as DNA, the CDR3 is TGTGCCAGCAGCTTAGCGGGCAGCGGCTCCTACGAGCAGTACTTC. Protein sequence: CASSLAGSGSYEQYF.

The rearrangement links TRBV5-8 to TRBJ1-3; no reliable D call. CDR3 length equals 15 residues. Between the trimmed V and J ends, which lost 0 bases and 0 bases, there was a span of 7 bases. In germline, CDR1 is SGHTS, CDR2 YDEGEE. CDR3 sequence (DNA): TGTGCCAGCAGCTTGGGCTGGAGCTCTGGAAACACCATATATTTT. This encodes CASSLGWSSGNTIYF.

The chain links TRBV27 to TRBJ2-7, with D possibly matching TRBD1 (6 bases). With 5 bases removed from V and 3 bases from J, the gap between germline ends came to 20 bases. CDR1 is MNHEY and CDR2 is SMNVEV in the germline V gene (reference sequence). The CDR3 sequence is 16 residues long. CDR3 region: CASSHSTGTLGYEQYF. CDR3 nucleotide sequence: TGTGCCAGCAGTCATTCAACCGGGACACTCGGCTACGAGCAGTACTTC.

CDR3 coding DNA: TGTGCCAGCAGGGCAGGGGGCCGGACCGGGGAGCTGTTTTTT. Protein product: CASRAGGRTGELFF. The chain employs TRBV6-5 and TRBJ2-2; 8 bases agree with TRBD1. Germline values: CDR1 MNHEY, CDR2 SVGAGI. The length of the CDR3 is 14 residues. J lost 5 bases, V lost 6 bases, and 5 bases had no gene match.

The chain is built from TRBV18 and TRBJ2-7, with D uncertain. This CDR3 has 15 residues. Germline CDR1 and CDR2: KGHSH and LQKENI. The ends were cut back, 3 bases at V and 0 bases at J, with 12 bases in the middle. CDR3 DNA: TGTGCCAGCTCACCGCCGACTTACACCTCCTACGAGCAGTACTTC. Its protein product is CASSPPTYTSYEQYF.